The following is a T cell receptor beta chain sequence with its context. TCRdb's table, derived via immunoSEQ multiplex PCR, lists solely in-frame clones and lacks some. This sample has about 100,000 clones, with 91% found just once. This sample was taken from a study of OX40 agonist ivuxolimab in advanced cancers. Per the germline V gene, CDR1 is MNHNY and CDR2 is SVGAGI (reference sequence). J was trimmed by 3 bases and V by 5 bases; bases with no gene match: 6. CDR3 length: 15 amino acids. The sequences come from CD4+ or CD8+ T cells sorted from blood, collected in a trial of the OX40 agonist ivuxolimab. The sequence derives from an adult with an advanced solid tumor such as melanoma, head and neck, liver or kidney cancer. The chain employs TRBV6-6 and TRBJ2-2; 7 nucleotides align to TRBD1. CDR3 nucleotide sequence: TGTGCCAGCAGTAAGGACAGGACTTACACCGGGGAGCTGTTTTTT. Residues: CASSKDRTYTGELFF.